The 23 T cell receptor beta chains presented below share a single source sample, sequenced in a study of blood T cell repertoires in COVID-19. The protocol was immunoSEQ multiplex PCR, while the TCRdb copy is restricted to in-frame clones and leaves out a portion. Of some 260,000 clones listed, about 91% are singletons. Sequencing was performed on peripheral blood. These receptors all stem from an elderly man with acute or convalescent COVID-19.

The rearrangement links TRBV20-1 to TRBJ1-1; D gene uncertain. Trimming cost V 3 bases and J 0 bases, with 5 bases left between them. Germline CDR1 reads DFQATT; CDR2 reads SNEGSKA (reference sequence). This CDR3 is 12 amino acids long. CDR3: CSASGVNTEAFF. CDR3 bases: TGCAGTGCTAGTGGAGTGAACACTGAAGCTTTCTTT.

The CDR3 spells CSAWARSTDTQYF. The CDR3 nucleotides are TGCAGCGCTTGGGCCCGTAGCACAGATACGCAGTATTTT. This rearrangement joins TRBV29-1 to TRBJ2-3; no clear D. Trimming took 7 bases from V and 0 from J, leaving 11 bases between them. CDR3 length: 13 residues. CDR1 is SQVTM, CDR2 ANQGSEA, per germline.

The CDR3 protein is CASSPLSKPLQGNQPQHF. The CDR3, as DNA: TGTGCCAGCTCACCACTTAGTAAGCCGCTACAGGGCAATCAGCCCCAGCATTTT. This rearrangement joins TRBV18 to TRBJ1-5, with a possible D match to TRBD1 (5 bases). Germline-derived CDR1 and CDR2 are KGHSH and LQKENI. V was trimmed by 1 base and J by 2 bases, leaving 18 bases between them. This CDR3 is 18 amino acids long. Full variable domain (remainder filled in from reference TRBV18 and TRBJ1-5): NAGVMQNPRHLVRRRGQEARLRCSPMKGHSHVYWYRQLPEEGLKFMVYLQKENIIDESGMPKERFSAEFPKEGPSILRIQQVVRGDSAAYFCASSPLSKPLQGNQPQHFGDGTRLSIL.

The chain joins TRBV6-5 to TRBJ2-1; 8 nucleotides line up with TRBD1. V dropped 0 bases and J dropped 7; count of bases not matched to a gene: 5. The CDR3 consists of 15 residues. Germline V gives CDR1 MNHEY, CDR2 SVGAGI. The CDR3 loop is CASSYSPGGLNEQFF. In nucleotides, the CDR3 is TGTGCCAGCAGTTACTCGCCAGGGGGCCTTAATGAGCAGTTCTTC.

The gene calls are TRBV18 and TRBJ2-7, with 8 bases fitting TRBD1. The germline V gene encodes CDR1 KGHSH and CDR2 LQKENI. The length of the CDR3 is 15 residues. The V gene end was trimmed by 5 bases and the J gene end by 4 bases; junction bases not matched to a gene: 10. CDR3 in amino acids: CASSSNPGDRYEQYF. As DNA, the CDR3 is TGTGCCAGCTCATCAAATCCGGGGGACAGGTACGAGCAGTACTTC.

V gene TRBV19 combines with J gene TRBJ1-1; 10 positions match TRBD1. The trim removed 7 bases at V and 7 bases at J, leaving 9 bases unmatched. Germline V CDR1 and CDR2: LNHDA, SQIVND (reference sequence). CDR3 size: 14 residues. Here the CDR3 reads CASISDRGLLEAFF. CDR3 sequence (DNA): TGTGCCAGTATTTCTGACAGGGGGCTTCTTGAAGCTTTCTTT.

V is TRBV7-3 and J is TRBJ2-3, with 7 bases lining up with TRBD1. Germline V CDR1 and CDR2: SGHTA, FQGTGA. Trimming at V came to 2 bases and at J to 4 bases, leaving 3 bases not matched to a gene. This CDR3 is built from 14 residues. CDR3 nucleotides: TGTGCCAGCAGCTTAGAAGGGGGCCCAGATACGCAGTATTTT. It yields the protein CASSLEGGPDTQYF. Full variable domain (remainder filled in from reference TRBV7-3 and TRBJ2-3): GAGVSQTPSNKVTEKGKYVELRCDPISGHTALYWYRQSLGQGPEFLIYFQGTGAADDSGLPNDRFFAVRPEGSVSTLKIQRTERGDSAVYLCASSLEGGPDTQYFGPGTRLTVL.

CDR3 sequence: CASSLLTGAGNTIYF. In DNA, the CDR3 is TGTGCCAGCAGTCTACTGACAGGGGCTGGAAACACCATATATTTT. The V call is TRBV28, the J call TRBJ1-3, with 8 bases aligning to TRBD1. The CDR3 spans 15 residues. J gave up 2 bases and V 5 bases, and 5 bases lay outside the gene matches. The germline V gene encodes CDR1 MDHEN and CDR2 SYDVKM.

The genes are TRBV5-1 and TRBJ2-7, with 10 positions matching TRBD1. V dropped 4 bases and J dropped 5; count of bases not matched to a gene: 6. This CDR3 has 14 amino acids. From germline, CDR1 is SGHRS and CDR2 YFSETQ. The CDR3 reads CASSPWTGGNEQYF. The CDR3, as DNA: TGCGCCAGCAGCCCCTGGACAGGGGGAAACGAGCAGTACTTC.

The V gene is TRBV6-6, the J gene TRBJ2-3; possible D gene TRBD2, 5 bases. CDR3 size: 14 residues. Germline CDR1 reads MNHNY; CDR2 reads SVGAGI (reference sequence). The V end was cut by 6 bases, the J end by 0 bases, with 10 bases between. CDR3 sequence: CASSPLASTDTQYF. Here the CDR3 DNA reads TGTGCCAGCAGCCCTCTAGCTAGCACAGATACGCAGTATTTT.

V gene TRBV10-3 combines with J gene TRBJ2-3; 10 bases match TRBD2. V shed 2 bases and J 1 base; nucleotides not matched to a gene: 3. The CDR3 runs 16 residues. Looked up from germline, CDR1 is ENHRY and CDR2 is SYGVKD. The CDR3 sequence is CAISEPGTSGTDTQYF. CDR3 in DNA: TGTGCCATCAGTGAGCCCGGGACTAGCGGCACAGATACGCAGTATTTT.

This sequence joins TRBV19 and TRBJ1-5, with a weak D call TRBD1 (5 bases). The CDR3 sequence is 13 residues long. V dropped 8 bases and J dropped 9 bases, with 17 bases sitting between them. Germline V lookup: CDR1 LNHDA, CDR2 SQIVND (reference sequence). CDR3 sequence: CASEAGVSSPQHF. The CDR3 DNA reads as TGTGCCAGTGAGGCGGGGGTGTCATCGCCCCAGCATTTT.

V usage is TRBV9 and J usage is TRBJ1-3; D not resolved. Germline CDR1 is SGDLS and CDR2 is YYNGEE. The CDR3 is made up of 14 amino acids. With 0 bases removed from V and 0 bases from J, the gap between germline ends came to 4 bases. CDR3 DNA: TGTGCCAGCAGCGTAGGTAACTCTGGAAACACCATATATTTT. Translation gives CASSVGNSGNTIYF.

The chain couples TRBV12-3 or TRBV12-4 to TRBJ1-5, with D possibly matching TRBD1 (6 bases). V was cut by 11 bases and J by 11 bases, with 16 bases left in between. The CDR3 contains 11 residues. CDR3 nucleotide sequence: TGTGCCTCAGGGGCCCCAAGGACCCAGCATTTT. Amino acid sequence: CASGAPRTQHF.

This chain connects TRBV7-8 to TRBJ2-1, with D maybe TRBD2 (6 bases). The CDR3 is made up of 14 amino acids. Germline CDR1 SGHVS, CDR2 FQNEAQ. Trimming shortened V by 5 bases and J by 0 bases, and 8 bases separated the two germline ends. The CDR3 region has the DNA TGTGCCAGCAGCCGCGGGGTCTCCTACAATGAGCAGTTCTTC. Amino acid sequence: CASSRGVSYNEQFF.

This chain links TRBV5-1 with TRBJ2-1; 13 bases map to TRBD2. The CDR3 spans 19 residues. Germline CDR1 is SGHRS and CDR2 is YFSETQ. The J segment lost 3 bases and the V segment lost 4 bases, leaving 13 bases of the junction unmatched. CDR3 DNA sequence: TGCGCCAGCAGCCTAACTAGCGGGGGGGCCCTTTTGCGCTACAATGAGCAGTTCTTC. This gives the protein CASSLTSGGALLRYNEQFF.

V and J are TRBV29-1 and TRBJ2-7; 7 bases are a match to TRBD2. The ends lost 4 bases at V and 4 bases at J; junction bases unmatched: 7. The CDR3 totals 13 residues. Germline CDR1 and CDR2: SQVTM and ANQGSEA. CDR3 sequence (DNA): TGCAGCGTTGGGTCTAGCGGATTTTACGAGCAGTACTTC. Its protein product is CSVGSSGFYEQYF.

The V gene is TRBV9, the J gene TRBJ1-2, with 7 bases matching TRBD1. Unmatched junction bases numbered 5, after V lost 4 bases and J lost 5 bases. The CDR3 is made up of 13 amino acids. CDR1 is SGDLS and CDR2 is YYNGEE in the germline V gene. The CDR3 sequence is CASSRQGLYGYTF. The CDR3, as DNA: TGTGCCAGCAGCAGACAGGGTCTATATGGCTACACCTTC.

The chain links TRBV19 to TRBJ2-4; TRBD2 agrees at 11 bases. Germline values: CDR1 LNHDA, CDR2 SQIVND (reference sequence). V lost 5 bases to trimming and J lost 2 bases; unmatched junction nucleotides: 8. This CDR3 spans 17 amino acids. CDR3 residues: CASSRLAGIGTKNIQYF. DNA for the CDR3: TGTGCCAGTAGTCGACTAGCGGGAATTGGAACCAAAAACATTCAGTACTTC.

The rearrangement uses TRBV10-3 and TRBJ1-2, with TRBD1 matching over 7 bases. The CDR3 runs to 14 residues. V trimming: 6 bases; J trimming: 8 bases; junction bases outside the gene matches: 12. Germline V lookup: CDR1 ENHRY, CDR2 SYGVKD. This CDR3 is CAIRNLRDRKGYTF. The CDR3 bases are TGTGCCATCAGAAACCTCCGGGACAGAAAAGGCTACACCTTC.

DNA for the CDR3: TGTGCCAGTAGTTTTACAGGGACCACAGATACGCAGTATTTT. As protein: CASSFTGTTDTQYF. The V and J genes are TRBV19 and TRBJ2-3, with D maybe TRBD1 (6 bases). CDR3 length: 14 amino acids. V was shortened by 5 bases and J by 2 bases, with 11 bases between the two germline ends. Germline values: CDR1 LNHDA, CDR2 SQIVND (reference sequence).

This chain joins TRBV4-3 and TRBJ1-2; D is uncertain. Germline CDR1 is LGHNA and CDR2 is YSLEER. This CDR3 comprises 14 residues. The germline V and J ends were trimmed by 1 base and 1 base, with 7 bases remaining between them. CDR3 coding DNA: TGCGCCAGCAGCCAAGTCCGCGGTAACTATGGCTACACCTTC. Protein: CASSQVRGNYGYTF.

This chain connects TRBV6-2 or TRBV6-3 to TRBJ1-2; 8 nucleotides agree with TRBD1. The CDR3 sequence is 14 residues long. The V and J ends lost 2 bases and 4 bases, in that order; junction bases with no gene match: 3. Germline V gene sequence: CDR1 MNHEY, CDR2 SVGEGT. The CDR3 DNA follows: TGTGCCAGCAGTTACCCCGGACAGGGCTATGGCTACACCTTC. It codes for CASSYPGQGYGYTF.